The rows below give T cell receptor beta chains drawn from one sample of a study of T cells in Graves' hyperthyroidism and ophthalmopathy. One entry per CDR3 protein, called by TCRdb with MiXCR from the multiplex PCR reads. Among some 800,000 distinct CDR3 sequences listed, 35% to 40% were seen once. Sequencing was done on a sample of blood. The receptor source for this set is a man aged 18 to 35 with Graves' hyperthyroidism. The CDR3 runs from the conserved cysteine through the conserved F or W. D genes are given only for firm matches. The size of a clone is reported for some rows only, either as once, few or many, or as a class for expanded clones.

V gene	clone size	J gene	D gene	CDR3 length	CDR3 DNA	CDR3 protein
TRBV7-6	many	TRBJ2-5	TRBD2	14	TGTGCCAGCAGCTTACTAGCGGGACTAGAGACCCAGTACTTC	CASSLLAGLETQYF
TRBV29-1	.	TRBJ2-7	.	10	TGCAGCGTTAAAGGGTACGAGCAGTACTTC	CSVKGYEQYF
TRBV7-8	few	TRBJ2-2	TRBD1	17	TGTGCCAGCAGCTTTCGCGCTTGGACAGGGAGTACCGGGGAGCTGTTTTTT	CASSFRAWTGSTGELFF
TRBV20-1	.	TRBJ2-7	.	16	TGCAGTGCGCCTGCCATACAGGGAGTCCCAACCTACGAGCAGTACTTC	CSAPAIQGVPTYEQYF
TRBV7-2	few	TRBJ1-2	.	14	TGTGCCAGCAGCTTGGAGAGGGATCACTATGGCTACACCTTC	CASSLERDHYGYTF
TRBV10-2	.	TRBJ2-7	.	14	TGCGCCAGCACGAGCGACAGCAGCTCCTACGAGCAGTACTTC	CASTSDSSSYEQYF
TRBV20-1	.	TRBJ1-2	.	13	TGCAGTGCGGGGGACGGGGGTGGGTATGGCTACACCTTC	CSAGDGGGYGYTF
TRBV19	.	TRBJ2-7	.	13	TGTGCCAGTAGTATCGGCAGGGACTGGGAGCAGTACTTC	CASSIGRDWEQYF
TRBV7-9	.	TRBJ1-6	TRBD1	15	TGTGCCAGCAGCGACACACAGGGGGCGGATTCACCCCTCCACTTT	CASSDTQGADSPLHF
TRBV12-3/TRBV12-4	.	TRBJ1-2	.	16	TGTGCCAGCAGTTTAGCGTATACGGGGGGCGAAAATGGCTACACCTTC	CASSLAYTGGENGYTF
TRBV11-3	.	TRBJ1-4	.	16	TGTGCCAGCAGCTTAGGTCGCGGGACCCATAATGAAAAACTGTTTTTT	CASSLGRGTHNEKLFF
TRBV2	few	TRBJ1-1	.	12	TGTGCCAGCAGCTGGGACATATCTGAAGCTTTCTTT	CASSWDISEAFF
TRBV20-1	.	TRBJ2-2	.	16	TGCAGTGCTAGCCCTATCGACAGAGGGAACACCGGGGAGCTGTTTTTT	CSASPIDRGNTGELFF
TRBV5-1	few	TRBJ1-1	TRBD1	14	TGCGCCAGCGCATACAGGGGGCAGAACACTGAAGCTTTCTTT	CASAYRGQNTEAFF
TRBV18	.	TRBJ1-2	.	17	TGTGCCAGCTCAACCACACCACTATCAGGGGAGACGGTTGGCTACACCTTC	CASSTTPLSGETVGYTF
TRBV15	.	TRBJ2-5	.	15	TGTGCCACCAGCAGGGTACAGGGTGAGGCGGAGACCCAGTACTTC	CATSRVQGEAETQYF
TRBV7-2	.	TRBJ1-2	TRBD1	15	TGTGCCAGCAGCTTAGGACAGGGGGCTTGGTATGGCTACACCTTC	CASSLGQGAWYGYTF
TRBV20-1	.	TRBJ2-7	.	13	TGCAGTGCTAGAGATCTAGGGGCCTACGAGCAGTACTTC	CSARDLGAYEQYF
TRBV11-1	.	TRBJ1-1	.	15	TGTGCCAGCAACCCGCAAGGGATCGTGAACACTGAAGCTTTCTTT	CASNPQGIVNTEAFF
TRBV12-3/TRBV12-4	many	TRBJ1-1	.	13	TGTGCCAGCTCCACCCCCGTGAACACTGAAGCTTTCTTT	CASSTPVNTEAFF
TRBV29-1	many	TRBJ2-6	.	16	TGCAGCGTTCCCAGGGGAGGGGGATCTGGGGCCAACGTCCTGACTTTC	CSVPRGGGSGANVLTF
TRBV6-4	few	TRBJ2-7	.	13	TGTGCCAGCACGCGAAACAGCTCCTACGAGCAGTACTTC	CASTRNSSYEQYF
TRBV11-1	.	TRBJ1-5	.	16	TGTGCCAGCAGTTTACAGGTTCTTTATAGCAATCAGCCCCAGCATTTT	CASSLQVLYSNQPQHF
TRBV5-1	.	TRBJ2-2	.	15	TGCGCCAGCACCCACAGGGAAAAGAGCACCGGGGAGCTGTTTTTT	CASTHREKSTGELFF
TRBV13	few	TRBJ2-5	TRBD1	16	TGTGCCAGCAGCCTCCGGGACAGGGGGTTTCGAGAGACCCAGTACTTC	CASSLRDRGFRETQYF
TRBV9	.	TRBJ1-2	.	17	TGTGCCAGCAGCGTAGAGTGGGACAACACCGAGGACTATGGCTACACCTTC	CASSVEWDNTEDYGYTF
TRBV14	few	TRBJ2-7	.	13	TGTGCCAGCAGCCAAGATATAAGCTACGAGCAGTACTTC	CASSQDISYEQYF
TRBV7-2	many	TRBJ2-5	TRBD2	15	TGTGCCAGCAGCTTTGTTAGCGGGGCTCAAGAGACCCAGTACTTC	CASSFVSGAQETQYF
TRBV29-1	many	TRBJ1-1	.	11	TGCAGCGTGGACCGGGACGGTGAAGCTTTCTTT	CSVDRDGEAFF
TRBV7-6	.	TRBJ2-5	TRBD2	19	TGTGCCAGCAGCTTAGAACGCTACTTTACGGGGGGGGCTCTGGAGACCCAGTACTTC	CASSLERYFTGGALETQYF
TRBV7-9	few	TRBJ1-4	.	18	TGTGCCAGCAGCTTATTGGGAGATGCGGGGCGACATAATGAAAAACTGTTTTTT	CASSLLGDAGRHNEKLFF
TRBV20-1	many	TRBJ1-2	.	12	TGCAGTGCTGGACGGGGAAGTGATGGCTACACCTTC	CSAGRGSDGYTF
TRBV29-1	.	TRBJ2-7	.	12	TGCAGCGTTGAGGACGGCTACCGGGAGCAGTACTTC	CSVEDGYREQYF
TRBV6-5	many	TRBJ1-6	.	15	TGTGCCAGCAGTTACGGCGACGGAGGAGGTTCACCCCTCCACTTT	CASSYGDGGGSPLHF
TRBV7-9	many	TRBJ1-2	.	13	TGTGCCAGCAGCCTCCGTGGGGTCCCTGGCTACACCTTC	CASSLRGVPGYTF
TRBV10-3	.	TRBJ1-1	.	13	TGTGCCAGCAGTGACGTGTTCTCAACTGAAGCTTTCTTT	CASSDVFSTEAFF
TRBV6-5	.	TRBJ1-1	.	17	TGTGCCACCAGTGATCCGGGCAACGTGCGAAAGAACACTGAAGCTTTCTTT	CATSDPGNVRKNTEAFF
TRBV20-1	few	TRBJ1-3	.	13	TGCAGTGCTACCCCCAGGGATCAAGGCACCATATATTTT	CSATPRDQGTIYF
TRBV9	once	TRBJ1-4	.	17	TGTGCCAGCAGCGTAGCCCATAGCGGGAGGGCGCGTGAAAAACTGTTTTTT	CASSVAHSGRAREKLFF
TRBV6-5	many	TRBJ2-7	.	10	TGTGCCACCAAATCCGGCGAGCAGTACTTC	CATKSGEQYF
TRBV4-1	.	TRBJ1-4	.	13	TGCGCCAGCAGCCAAGATCAAACGGAAAAACTGTTTTTT	CASSQDQTEKLFF
TRBV7-9	.	TRBJ2-6	TRBD1	16	TGTGCCAGCAGCTTAACAGGGGGGCTCGGGGCCAACGTCCTGACTTTC	CASSLTGGLGANVLTF
TRBV7-9	many	TRBJ2-5	.	14	TGTGCCAGCAGCTTAGTTGAAGCAAAAGAGACCCAGTACTTC	CASSLVEAKETQYF
TRBV2	once	TRBJ1-6	.	16	TGTGCCAGCAGCCCCGGGGGCGGGCAGGGAGGTTCACCCCTCCACTTT	CASSPGGGQGGSPLHF
TRBV12-3/TRBV12-4	.	TRBJ1-5	.	14	TGTGCCAGCAGTTCCGGGGCCTATAATCAGCCCCAGCATTTT	CASSSGAYNQPQHF
TRBV5-1	.	TRBJ1-1	.	14	TGCGCCAGCAGCTTACGGGGGCAGGGGACTGAAGCTTTCTTT	CASSLRGQGTEAFF
TRBV9	many	TRBJ1-2	TRBD1	16	TGTGCCAGCAGCGGAACGCGGGACAGGGCATTCTATGGCTACACCTTC	CASSGTRDRAFYGYTF
TRBV7-2	.	TRBJ2-5	.	14	TGTGCCAGCAGCGCCGGGACATGGAGAGAGACCCAGCACTTC	CASSAGTWRETQHF
TRBV2	many	TRBJ1-4	.	13	TGTGCCAGCAGCAACCCCCCGAATGAAAAACTGTTTTTT	CASSNPPNEKLFF
TRBV11-2	.	TRBJ1-1	TRBD1	15	TGTGCCAGCAGCGACACAGGGGTTTGGAACACTGAAGCTTCCTTT	CASSDTGVWNTEASF
TRBV20-1	.	TRBJ1-5	TRBD1	16	TGCAGTGCTAGGGCCCCGGGACAGCCTTTTAATCAGCCCCAGCATTTT	CSARAPGQPFNQPQHF
TRBV12-3/TRBV12-4	few	TRBJ2-7	TRBD2	16	TGTGCCAGCACCTTTGTCCTAGCGGGAGATACGAACGAGCAGTACTTC	CASTFVLAGDTNEQYF